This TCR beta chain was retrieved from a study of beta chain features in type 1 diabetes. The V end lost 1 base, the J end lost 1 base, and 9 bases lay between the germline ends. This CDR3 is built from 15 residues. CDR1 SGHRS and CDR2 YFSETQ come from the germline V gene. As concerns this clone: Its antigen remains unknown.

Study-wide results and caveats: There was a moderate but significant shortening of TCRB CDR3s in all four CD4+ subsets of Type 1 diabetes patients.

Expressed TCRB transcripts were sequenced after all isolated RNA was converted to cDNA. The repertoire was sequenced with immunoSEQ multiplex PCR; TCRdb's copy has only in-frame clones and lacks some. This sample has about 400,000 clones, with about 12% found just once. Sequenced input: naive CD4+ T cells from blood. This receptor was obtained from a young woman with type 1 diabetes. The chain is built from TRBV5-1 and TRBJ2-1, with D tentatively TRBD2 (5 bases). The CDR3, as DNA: TGCGCCAGCAGCTTGTCTAGCCTTTCCTACAATGAGCAGTTCTTC. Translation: CASSLSSLSYNEQFF. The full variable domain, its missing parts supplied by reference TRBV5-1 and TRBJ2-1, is KAGVTQTPRYLIKTRGQQVTLSCSPISGHRSVSWYQQTPGQGLQFLFEYFSETQRNKGNFPGRFSGRQFSNSRSEMNVSTLELGDSALYLCASSLSSLSYNEQFFGPGTRLTVL.